The clone carrying this TCR beta chain came up many times. What it binds is not known. The data were produced by immunoSEQ multiplex PCR, yet TCRdb's version contains in-frame clones alone and is incomplete. The specimen gives some 8,800 clones without singletons; the ten biggest hold around 4%. Cyclophosphamide on days +3 and +4 followed busulfan-fludarabine conditioning and a marrow graft. This sample was included in a study of T cells after posttransplantation cyclophosphamide. The CDR3 length is 13 residues. Trimming removed 0 bases from V and 11 bases from J, with 14 bases in between. From germline, CDR1 is SGDLS and CDR2 YYNGEE. Study-level findings and limits: Later blood repertoires were often dominated by clones from the donor CD8+ memory compartment. Recipient CMV seropositivity and CMV reactivation strongly tracked TRB clonality. Blood and skin or GI T cell repertoires showed limited TRB overlap.

V usage is TRBV9 and J usage is TRBJ1-1, with D tentatively TRBD1 (5 bases). Sequencing used PBMCs, obtained 350 to 370 days after allogeneic stem cell transplant with posttransplant cyclophosphamide. The receptor was derived from a male patient in his forties or fifties who received an allogeneic stem cell transplant from a related donor and was CMV-positive. Some T cells may be transferred from the graft donor. The CDR3 region is CASSVGGKARAFF. In DNA form, the CDR3 reads TGTGCCAGCAGCGTAGGGGGCAAAGCCAGGGCTTTCTTT.